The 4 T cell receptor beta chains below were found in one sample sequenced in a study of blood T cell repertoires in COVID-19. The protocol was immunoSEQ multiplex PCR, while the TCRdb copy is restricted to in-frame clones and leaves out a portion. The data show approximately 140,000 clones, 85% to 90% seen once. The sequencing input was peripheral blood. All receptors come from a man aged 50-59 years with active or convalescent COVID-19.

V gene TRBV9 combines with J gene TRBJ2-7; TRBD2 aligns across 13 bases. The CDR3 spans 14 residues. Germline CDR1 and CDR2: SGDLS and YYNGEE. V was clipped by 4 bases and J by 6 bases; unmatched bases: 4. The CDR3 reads CASSLGLAGTEQYF. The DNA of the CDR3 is TGTGCCAGCAGCCTGGGACTAGCGGGAACCGAGCAGTACTTC.

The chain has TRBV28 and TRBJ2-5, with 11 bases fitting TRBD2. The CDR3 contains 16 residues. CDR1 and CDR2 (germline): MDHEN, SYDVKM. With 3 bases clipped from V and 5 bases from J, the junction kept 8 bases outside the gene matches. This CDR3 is CASSFSLAGGWETQYF. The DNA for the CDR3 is TGTGCCAGCAGTTTTTCCCTAGCGGGAGGTTGGGAGACCCAGTACTTC.

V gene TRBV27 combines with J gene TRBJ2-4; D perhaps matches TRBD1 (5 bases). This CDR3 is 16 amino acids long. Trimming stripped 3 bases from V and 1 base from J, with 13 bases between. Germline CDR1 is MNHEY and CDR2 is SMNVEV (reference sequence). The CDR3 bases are TGTGCCAGCAGTTTGGGCCAGGGTTTGGCCAAAAACATTCAGTACTTC. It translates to CASSLGQGLAKNIQYF.

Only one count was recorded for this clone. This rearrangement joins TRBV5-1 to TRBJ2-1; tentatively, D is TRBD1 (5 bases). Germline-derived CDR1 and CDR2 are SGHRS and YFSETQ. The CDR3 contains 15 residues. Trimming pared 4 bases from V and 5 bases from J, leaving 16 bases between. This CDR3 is CASSLSGKSNNEQFF. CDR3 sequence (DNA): TGCGCCAGCAGCCTCTCAGGGAAGAGTAACAATGAGCAGTTCTTC.